This T cell receptor beta chain was observed in a study of identical twins. From the 5' RACE reads, TCRdb called clonotypes with MiXCR, one entry per CDR3 protein. The top ten clones hold under 15% of a sample with under 900,000 distinct CDR3 sequences, 15% to 20% of them seen once. Germline CDR1 reads SGHTA; CDR2 reads FQGNSA. The CDR3 runs 15 residues. V was clipped by 0 bases and J by 1 base, with 6 bases between them. This same sample was also taken into another study, of T cells expressing NK-cell markers.

The chain couples TRBV7-2 to TRBJ2-2; D remains ambiguous. This TCR was recovered from a woman under 30 in good health. Sequencing was done on a sample of PBMCs. DNA of the CDR3: TGTGCCAGCAGCTTAGCGGCAAGGAACACCGGGGAGCTGTTTTTT. Translation: CASSLAARNTGELFF.